These T cell receptor beta chains were read from a single sample in a study of PD-L1 blockade in urothelial cancer. Assay used: immunoSEQ multiplex PCR; TCRdb lists only in-frame clones, some missing. The data hold some 120,000 clones, with about four fifths observed a single time. The sequenced sample was PBMCs, obtained around atezolizumab (anti-PD-L1) treatment. These TCRs come from a man aged 50-59 years with urothelial cancer. Each CDR3 is given with its conserved first and last residue. Fields, in order: J gene, V gene, D gene, clone size, CDR3 DNA, CDR3 protein. A D gene is named only where the DNA matches it firmly. Clone size is shown for a subset of rows, as once, few, many or a class of expanded clone.

>TRBJ1-2|TRBV7-8|TRBD1|-
TGTGCCAGCAGCTTAGCACAGTCAGGGGGATCGTACGGCTACACCTTC
CASSLAQSGGSYGYTF
>TRBJ2-1|TRBV5-1|TRBD1|once
TGCGCCAGCAGCCCGGGGCGGGCAGGGGGACGTAATGAGCAGTTCTTC
CASSPGRAGGRNEQFF
>TRBJ2-1|TRBV9|TRBD2|-
TGTGCCAGCAGCGTAGAGACTAGCGGGATTTATGAGCAGTTCTTC
CASSVETSGIYEQFF
>TRBJ1-1|TRBV5-4|-|-
TGTGCCAGCAGCTTGCTCGACAGATTGAACACTGAAGCTTTCTTT
CASSLLDRLNTEAFF
>TRBJ1-1|TRBV28|-|-
TGTGCCAGCAGTCCACAGATCGGCCGTGATCGAATAGAGAACACTGAAGCTTTCTTT
CASSPQIGRDRIENTEAFF
>TRBJ1-5|TRBV2|-|few
TGTGCCAGCAAAGTAAACGGTGGCAATCAGCCCCAGCATTTT
CASKVNGGNQPQHF
>TRBJ2-5|TRBV5-1|TRBD2|-
TGCGCCAGCAGTACGGGAGGGCCGGGACAAGAGACCCAGTACTTC
CASSTGGPGQETQYF
>TRBJ1-2|TRBV27|-|-
TGTGCCAGTCGTAAGGGGTCTGCTAACTATGGCTACACCTTC
CASRKGSANYGYTF
>TRBJ1-2|TRBV9|-|few
TGTGCCAGCAGCGTATCGGGTCAGGGGGGCTACACCTTC
CASSVSGQGGYTF
>TRBJ1-2|TRBV18|TRBD1|-
TGTGCCAGCTCTCGACAGGGAGACTATGGCTACACCTTC
CASSRQGDYGYTF
>TRBJ1-2|TRBV5-4|-|few
TGTGCCAGCAGCCCGGACAGTTATGGCTACACCTTC
CASSPDSYGYTF
>TRBJ1-2|TRBV9|TRBD1|-
TGTGCCAGCAGCGCTATGACAGGGCCCTATGGCTACACCTTC
CASSAMTGPYGYTF
>TRBJ2-5|TRBV19|-|once
TGTGCCAGTAGTCTCTACCCCATGCTCCAAGAGACCCAGTACTTC
CASSLYPMLQETQYF
>TRBJ2-2|TRBV30|TRBD2|-
TGTGCCTTAGCCGGGACTAGCATTAGCGGGGAGCTGTTTTTT
CALAGTSISGELFF
>TRBJ2-7|TRBV5-1|-|few
TGCGCCAGCAGCGGACCACAGGGAACTTCCTACGAGCAGTACTTC
CASSGPQGTSYEQYF
>TRBJ2-5|TRBV28|-|-
TGTGCCAGCAGTTTAGGGCGTCGCGAGACCCAGTACTTC
CASSLGRRETQYF
>TRBJ2-3|TRBV2|-|-
TGTGCCAGCACAGAAGGTAGCGGCACTAGCACAGATACGCAGTATTTT
CASTEGSGTSTDTQYF
>TRBJ2-1|TRBV7-9|TRBD1|once
TGTGCCAGCAGCCCCGGACAGGGAAGTATAGATGAGCAGTTCTTC
CASSPGQGSIDEQFF
>TRBJ2-1|TRBV7-9|TRBD1|-
TGTGCCAGCAGTACACAGGGGGCAAGGTACAATGAGCAGTTCTTC
CASSTQGARYNEQFF
>TRBJ1-1|TRBV27|TRBD1|-
TGTGCCAGCAGTTTATACCGGGACAGGGGTCCTGAAGCTTTCTTT
CASSLYRDRGPEAFF
>TRBJ2-5|TRBV5-4|-|-
TGTGCGTCATATCGGGACTTACAAGAGACCCAGTACTTC
CASYRDLQETQYF
>TRBJ2-5|TRBV15|-|-
TGTGCCACCAGCTTCGGGAGAGAGGAGACCCAGTACTTC
CATSFGREETQYF
>TRBJ2-7|TRBV5-1|-|-
TGCGCCAGCGCCCGGGACAAGAACTACGAGCAGTACTTC
CASARDKNYEQYF
>TRBJ2-1|TRBV2|TRBD2|-
TGTGCCAGCAATAAACTAGCGGGACTCGATGAGCAGTTCTTC
CASNKLAGLDEQFF
>TRBJ2-3|TRBV7-8|-|-
TGTGCCAGCAGCTTAGTATCAGATACGCAGTATTTT
CASSLVSDTQYF
>TRBJ2-1|TRBV6-1|TRBD2|-
TGTGCCAGCAGTGGGGGGACTAGCGGGAGTTTGAGGTCCTACAATGAGCAGTTCTTC
CASSGGTSGSLRSYNEQFF
>TRBJ1-1|TRBV11-2|-|few
TGTGCCAGCAGCTTCGAGGGAAACACTGAAGCTTTCTTT
CASSFEGNTEAFF
>TRBJ1-3|TRBV6-1|TRBD1|-
TGTGCCAGCAGAATAGACAGGGAACGCGGAACCACCATATATTTT
CASRIDRERGTTIYF
>TRBJ2-3|TRBV28|TRBD1|-
TGTGCCAGCAGTGAGACAGGGCCGGATACGCAGTATTTT
CASSETGPDTQYF
>TRBJ1-3|TRBV13|TRBD1|-
TGTGCCAGCAGCGACAGACCAGGGACAGCTGGAAACACCATATATTTT
CASSDRPGTAGNTIYF
>TRBJ1-1|TRBV30|TRBD1|-
TGTGCCTCACACAGGGGGACTGAAGCTTTCTTT
CASHRGTEAFF
>TRBJ2-2|TRBV7-9|TRBD1|once
TGTGCCAGCAGCTTCCATGACAGGGCCGGGGAGCTGTTTTTT
CASSFHDRAGELFF
>TRBJ2-1|TRBV6-1|TRBD2|few
TGTGCCAGCACGGCGGGAGGGTGGGATGAGCAGTTCTTC
CASTAGGWDEQFF
>TRBJ1-3|TRBV5-4|-|-
TGTGCCAGCAGCCTACCGGACATAGGTGGAAACACCATATATTTT
CASSLPDIGGNTIYF
>TRBJ2-7|TRBV18|TRBD2|-
TGTGCCAGCTCACCTCCGGGACTACCAAATAGTCTACGCGAGCAGTACTTC
CASSPPGLPNSLREQYF
>TRBJ2-7|TRBV11-3|-|-
TGTGCCAGCAGCTTAGTTCCGATAGTTCGTCCCGAGCAGTACTTC
CASSLVPIVRPEQYF
>TRBJ2-1|TRBV30|TRBD2|-
TGTGCTAGCACTAGCGGGAGCTCCTACAATGAGCAGTTCTTC
CASTSGSSYNEQFF
>TRBJ2-2|TRBV28|-|-
TGTGCCAGCAGTTTTCTAGCTCCCGGGGAGCTGTTTTTT
CASSFLAPGELFF
>TRBJ2-7|TRBV2|TRBD2|-
TGTGCCAGCAGTGATGGCCTAGCGGGCTGGACCTACGAGCAGTACTTC
CASSDGLAGWTYEQYF
>TRBJ1-6|TRBV5-1|TRBD1|many
TGCGCCAGCAGCGAGGACAGGGTTCCCCTCCACTTT
CASSEDRVPLHF
>TRBJ1-1|TRBV5-1|-|once
TGCGCCAGCAGCAAACAGATCCGGGGGGTGAACACTGAAGCTTTCTTT
CASSKQIRGVNTEAFF
>TRBJ2-5|TRBV5-1|-|-
TGCGCCAGCAGCTTGGAGGGGCTGGGATGGGAGACCCAGTACTTC
CASSLEGLGWETQYF
>TRBJ1-5|TRBV5-1|-|-
TGCGCCAGCAGCTCCGACAGTAGCAATCAGCCCCAGCATTTT
CASSSDSSNQPQHF
>TRBJ2-1|TRBV5-1|TRBD2|-
TGCGCCAGCAGCTTACTAGCGGGTTACTACAATGAGCAGTTCTTC
CASSLLAGYYNEQFF
>TRBJ2-1|TRBV6-7|TRBD1|few
TGTGCCAGCGAGGGGACAGGACAGTTCTTC
CASEGTGQFF
>TRBJ1-1|TRBV5-5|-|-
TGTGCCAGCAGCCAAACAGGGATGTTGCACACTGAAGCTTTCTTT
CASSQTGMLHTEAFF
>TRBJ2-2|TRBV4-1|TRBD2|-
TGCGCCAGCAGCCAGGGGGGACTAGCGGGAGTCGGAACCGGGGAGCTGTTTTTT
CASSQGGLAGVGTGELFF
>TRBJ1-1|TRBV7-2|TRBD1|-
TGTGCCAGCAGCTCCAGACAGGGCATGAACACTGAAGCTTTCTTT
CASSSRQGMNTEAFF
>TRBJ1-1|TRBV6-1|-|-
TGTGCCAGTAGCGTTTACCGTGAAGCTTTCTTT
CASSVYREAFF
>TRBJ2-3|TRBV11-3|-|-
TGTGCCAGCAGCTTAGATACCGGAGATACGCAGTATTTT
CASSLDTGDTQYF
>TRBJ1-1|TRBV19|-|few
TGTGCCAGTAGTATACCTTCACGCGCCAGGGGCACTGAAGCTTTCTTT
CASSIPSRARGTEAFF